The rows below give T cell receptor beta chains drawn from one sample of a study of glioma-infiltrating T cells. TCRdb independently ran MiXCR on the multiplex PCR reads; one entry per CDR3 protein. The table shows approximately 120,000 distinct CDR3 sequences, with 20% to 25% occurring only once. The sequencing sample was made of glioma tissue, nonneoplastic brain tissue, or PBMCs (not recorded which). All receptors come from a human donor with low-grade glioma or glioblastoma, undergoing nonglioma brain surgery, or in good health (not recorded which). CDR3s include the opening cysteine and the closing phenylalanine or tryptophan. Each record gives: V gene, J gene, D gene, clone size, CDR3 length, CDR3 protein, CDR3 DNA. D genes are given only for firm matches. Expanded clones are given a class, and other clones once, few, many or no size at all.

v_call: TRBV3-1
j_call: TRBJ2-5
d_call: NA
clone_size: many
cdr3_length: 14
cdr3_aa: CASSQDGGKETQYF
cdr3_nt: TGTGCCAGCAGCCAAGATGGCGGGAAAGAGACCCAGTACTTC

v_call: TRBV19
j_call: TRBJ2-7
d_call: NA
clone_size: many
cdr3_length: 13
cdr3_aa: CASSIQLGYEQYF
cdr3_nt: TGTGCCAGTAGTATCCAACTTGGCTACGAGCAGTACTTC

v_call: TRBV4-1
j_call: TRBJ2-7
d_call: NA
clone_size: many
cdr3_length: 14
cdr3_aa: CASSPPGRGYEQYF
cdr3_nt: TGCGCCAGCAGCCCCCCGGGACGCGGATACGAGCAGTACTTC

v_call: TRBV11-2
j_call: TRBJ2-5
d_call: NA
clone_size: many
cdr3_length: 14
cdr3_aa: CASSSLRTKETQYF
cdr3_nt: TGTGCCAGCAGCTCACTAAGGACCAAAGAGACCCAGTACTTC

v_call: TRBV7-7
j_call: TRBJ2-4
d_call: TRBD1
clone_size: few
cdr3_length: 18
cdr3_aa: CASSRDRLGIFAKNIQYF
cdr3_nt: TGTGCCAGCAGCCGGGACAGGCTGGGTATTTTTGCCAAAAACATTCAGTACTTC

v_call: TRBV14
j_call: TRBJ2-7
d_call: NA
clone_size: many
cdr3_length: 17
cdr3_aa: CASSQDYRHLGAYEQYF
cdr3_nt: TGTGCCAGCAGCCAAGATTATCGTCACCTCGGCGCCTACGAGCAGTACTTC

v_call: TRBV20-1
j_call: TRBJ2-3
d_call: TRBD2
clone_size: many
cdr3_length: 17
cdr3_aa: CSARDWTSGISTDTQYF
cdr3_nt: TGCAGTGCTAGAGATTGGACTAGCGGGATCAGCACAGATACGCAGTATTTT

v_call: TRBV2
j_call: TRBJ1-2
d_call: NA
clone_size: many
cdr3_length: 14
cdr3_aa: CASSEQQGREGYTF
cdr3_nt: TGTGCCAGCAGTGAACAACAGGGACGTGAGGGCTACACCTTC

v_call: TRBV20-1
j_call: TRBJ2-5
d_call: TRBD1
clone_size: many
cdr3_length: 13
cdr3_aa: CSARVTGRETQYF
cdr3_nt: TGCAGTGCTAGAGTGACAGGGAGAGAGACCCAGTACTTC

v_call: TRBV5-4
j_call: TRBJ2-5
d_call: NA
clone_size: few
cdr3_length: 14
cdr3_aa: CASSNDPRQETQYF
cdr3_nt: TGTGCCAGCAGCAACGATCCCAGACAAGAGACCCAGTACTTC

v_call: TRBV5-1
j_call: TRBJ2-7
d_call: NA
clone_size: NA
cdr3_length: 15
cdr3_aa: CASSSLRQGAYEQYF
cdr3_nt: TGCGCCAGCAGCTCCCTCCGGCAGGGAGCATACGAGCAGTACTTC

v_call: TRBV10-3
j_call: TRBJ2-5
d_call: NA
clone_size: few
cdr3_length: 13
cdr3_aa: CAISERIGETQYF
cdr3_nt: TGTGCCATCAGTGAGAGAATCGGGGAGACCCAGTACTTC

v_call: TRBV28
j_call: TRBJ2-3
d_call: NA
clone_size: many
cdr3_length: 13
cdr3_aa: CASSLGAPDTQYF
cdr3_nt: TGTGCCAGCAGTTTGGGAGCCCCAGATACGCAGTATTTT

v_call: TRBV20-1
j_call: TRBJ2-2
d_call: NA
clone_size: many
cdr3_length: 12
cdr3_aa: CSASYRTGELFF
cdr3_nt: TGCAGTGCTAGTTACAGAACCGGGGAGCTGTTTTTT

v_call: TRBV4-1
j_call: TRBJ2-3
d_call: TRBD2
clone_size: NA
cdr3_length: 18
cdr3_aa: CASSQGAASGRRADTQYF
cdr3_nt: TGCGCCAGCAGCCAAGGGGCGGCTAGCGGGAGGAGGGCAGATACGCAGTATTTT

v_call: TRBV10-2
j_call: TRBJ1-1
d_call: NA
clone_size: few
cdr3_length: 13
cdr3_aa: CASIRGMGTEAFF
cdr3_nt: TGCGCCAGCATAAGGGGCATGGGCACTGAAGCTTTCTTT

v_call: TRBV4-3
j_call: TRBJ1-2
d_call: NA
clone_size: few
cdr3_length: 13
cdr3_aa: CASSQEGSHGYTF
cdr3_nt: TGCGCCAGCAGCCAAGAAGGCAGCCATGGCTACACCTTC

v_call: TRBV5-1
j_call: TRBJ1-4
d_call: NA
clone_size: few
cdr3_length: 14
cdr3_aa: CASSFQGTNEKLFF
cdr3_nt: TGCGCCAGCAGCTTCCAGGGAACTAATGAAAAACTGTTTTTT

v_call: TRBV27
j_call: TRBJ2-3
d_call: TRBD1
clone_size: many
cdr3_length: 16
cdr3_aa: CASSSPSTGGADTQYF
cdr3_nt: TGTGCCAGCAGTTCGCCCTCGACAGGGGGCGCAGATACGCAGTATTTT

v_call: TRBV27
j_call: TRBJ1-5
d_call: NA
clone_size: many
cdr3_length: 14
cdr3_aa: CASSLRGSNQPQHF
cdr3_nt: TGTGCCAGCAGTTTACGTGGTAGCAATCAGCCCCAGCATTTT

v_call: TRBV5-1
j_call: TRBJ2-1
d_call: TRBD1
clone_size: many
cdr3_length: 15
cdr3_aa: CASSLIRGISDEQFF
cdr3_nt: TGCGCCAGCAGCTTGATCAGGGGGATAAGCGATGAGCAGTTCTTC

v_call: TRBV7-9
j_call: TRBJ1-1
d_call: NA
clone_size: many
cdr3_length: 13
cdr3_aa: CASSFGGNTEAFF
cdr3_nt: TGTGCCAGCAGCTTTGGGGGGAACACTGAAGCTTTCTTT

v_call: TRBV2
j_call: TRBJ2-3
d_call: NA
clone_size: many
cdr3_length: 13
cdr3_aa: CASAQGGSDTQYF
cdr3_nt: TGTGCCAGCGCGCAGGGGGGTTCAGATACGCAGTATTTT